These 27 T cell receptor beta chains came from one sample sequenced in a study of T-cell memory formation after mild COVID-19. TCRdb re-derived calls from the 5' RACE reads in MiXCR, one entry per CDR3 protein. Of 380,000 or so distinct CDR3 sequences listed, around 15% are singletons. Source material: PBMCs or a T cell subset sorted from them (not recorded which). These receptors originate from a man between 18 and 35 years old who had mild COVID-19 (a few samples of this study predate the infection). Cell type and time point are not known.

The table lists this clonotype with many counts. The chain joins TRBV5-1 to TRBJ2-7; 7 bases are shared with TRBD1. CDR1 and CDR2 from the germline V gene are SGHRS and YFSETQ. The CDR3 has 14 amino acids. Trimming at V came to 2 bases and at J to 7 bases, leaving 9 bases not matched to a gene. The CDR3, as DNA: TGCGCCAGCAGCTTAGCAGAGGGGGCAAGGGAGCAGTACTTC. Its protein product is CASSLAEGAREQYF.

This clonotype occurred a few times. V gene TRBV10-2 combines with J gene TRBJ2-3, with 8 bases that match TRBD1. The germline gives CDR1 WSHSY, CDR2 SAAADI. CDR3 length: 15 residues. V dropped 6 bases and J dropped 2; count of bases not matched to a gene: 7. The CDR3 nucleotides read TGCGCCAGCAGCCGGACAGGGTTCGACACAGATACGCAGTATTTT. Amino acids: CASSRTGFDTDTQYF.

In this sample, this clonotype turned up a few times. The CDR3 DNA reads TGCGCCAGCAGCCTAAGGAGCAGCGAGCCTTATGGCTACACCTTC. Amino acids: CASSLRSSEPYGYTF. The V and J genes are TRBV4-1 and TRBJ1-2; no definite D call. This CDR3 contains 15 residues. The germline gives CDR1 MGHRA, CDR2 YSYEKL. Trimming pared 4 bases from V and 5 bases from J, leaving 17 bases between.

At least ten counts were recorded for this clonotype. The chain recombines TRBV10-3 with TRBJ2-3; D is possibly TRBD1 or TRBD2 (5 bases each). Germline CDR1 ENHRY, CDR2 SYGVKD. V was clipped by 6 bases and J by 4 bases, with 17 bases between them. The CDR3 sequence is 15 residues long. In nucleotides, the CDR3 is TGTGCCATCAGCGGTGAGGGGTGGCGGGCAGATACGCAGTATTTT. Translating gives CAISGEGWRADTQYF.

This clonotype was observed at least ten times. The DNA of the CDR3 is TGCGCCAGCAGCTTGGCCCAGGAGTATCCACAGCGGGAGCAGTACTTC. Its translation: CASSLAQEYPQREQYF. This chain uses TRBV5-1 with TRBJ2-7; D perhaps matches TRBD2 (5 bases). Trimming stripped 0 bases from V and 7 bases from J, with 20 bases between. The CDR3 is 16 residues long. In germline, CDR1 is SGHRS, CDR2 YFSETQ.

The V and J genes are TRBV6-4 and TRBJ2-2; D is unclear. The V gene lost 0 bases and the J gene lost 3 bases, with 2 bases spanning the gap. The CDR3 sequence is 13 residues long. The germline V gene encodes CDR1 MRHNA and CDR2 SNTAGT. This CDR3 is CASSDSDTGELFF. The CDR3 DNA reads as TGTGCCAGCAGTGACTCAGACACCGGGGAGCTGTTTTTT.

This clonotype was observed a handful of times. The chain uses TRBV12-3 or TRBV12-4 and TRBJ2-3; 13 bases align to TRBD2. The V segment lost 6 bases and the J segment 0 bases; nucleotides outside the gene matches: 6. The CDR3 loop spans 17 amino acids. The CDR3 loop reads CASSPGTSGTSTDTQYF. Written as DNA, the CDR3 is TGTGCCAGCAGCCCCGGGACTAGCGGGACAAGCACAGATACGCAGTATTTT.

This clonotype was seen many times. V is TRBV6-5 and J is TRBJ1-1; D not resolved. V shed 7 bases and J shed 6 bases, with 18 bases lying between them. Germline values: CDR1 MNHEY, CDR2 SVGAGI. CDR3 size: 14 residues. The CDR3 nucleotides read TGTGCCAGCAATGCCTTCGGCCCCGCGGCTGAAGCTTTCTTT. It codes for CASNAFGPAAEAFF.

As DNA, the CDR3 is TGTGCCAGCAGCTTGAATTCAGGGACCACCGGGGAGCTGTTTTTT. Its protein is CASSLNSGTTGELFF. The V gene is TRBV5-4, the J gene TRBJ2-2; D tentatively fits TRBD1 or TRBD2 (5 bases each). CDR3 length: 15 amino acids. Between the trimmed V and J ends, which lost 1 base and 4 bases, there was a span of 11 bases. Germline loops: CDR1 SGHNT, CDR2 YYREEE (reference sequence).

This clonotype was counted at least ten times. The chain recombines TRBV5-1 with TRBJ2-7; 10 nucleotides align to TRBD1. V gave up 9 bases and J gave up 0 bases; unmatched junction bases: 18. The germline gives CDR1 SGHRS, CDR2 YFSETQ. The CDR3 loop spans 18 amino acids. The CDR3 sequence: CANEDRGQGPAFSYEQYF. CDR3 nucleotide sequence: TGCGCCAACGAAGACAGGGGGCAGGGCCCAGCTTTCTCCTACGAGCAGTACTTC.

This clonotype was counted a few times. The chain carries TRBV19 and TRBJ2-1; D gene ambiguous. V was shortened by 3 bases and J by 1 base, with 10 bases between the two germline ends. The germline CDR1 and CDR2 sequences are LNHDA and SQIVND (reference sequence). This CDR3 has 15 residues. The CDR3 region has the DNA TGTGCCAGTAGTATCTTTGGTGAGTCCTACAATGAGCAGTTCTTC. This gives the protein CASSIFGESYNEQFF.

This clonotype was recorded many times. The rearrangement joins TRBV20-1 to TRBJ2-1; D is unclear. The ends were cut back, 0 bases at V and 3 bases at J, with 12 bases in the middle. This CDR3 comprises 15 residues. Germline values: CDR1 DFQATT, CDR2 SNEGSKA (reference sequence). In DNA form, the CDR3 reads TGCAGTGCTAGAGATTTACAGTCCTACTACAATGAGCAGTTCTTC. It translates to CSARDLQSYYNEQFF.

This clonotype was recorded a few times. The V call is TRBV5-1, the J call TRBJ2-3; tentatively, D is TRBD1 or TRBD2 (6 bases each). Germline V gene sequence: CDR1 SGHRS, CDR2 YFSETQ. The CDR3 consists of 15 residues. V was cut by 3 bases and J by 2 bases, with 13 bases left in between. The CDR3 coding sequence is TGCGCCAGCAGCTCACGGGGGCCCTACACAGATACGCAGTATTTT. It translates to CASSSRGPYTDTQYF.

This rearrangement joins TRBV7-8 to TRBJ2-7; 13 bases agree with TRBD2. Germline V gene sequence: CDR1 SGHVS, CDR2 FQNEAQ. This CDR3 has 15 amino acids. Trimming took 4 bases from V and 3 from J; bases not matched to a gene: 3. The CDR3 reads CASSYGTSGVYEQYF. Written as DNA, the CDR3 is TGTGCCAGCAGCTACGGGACTAGCGGGGTCTACGAGCAGTACTTC.

The chain joins TRBV6-2 or TRBV6-3 to TRBJ2-1; 10 bases match TRBD2. Germline CDR1 reads MNHEY; CDR2 reads SVGEGT. The CDR3 has 19 residues. After removal of 6 bases from V and 4 bases from J, the junction contained 18 bases not matched to a gene. As DNA, the CDR3 is TGTGCCAGCAGACCTCCCCCGTATCGCACTAGCGGGGTTTACAATGAGCAGTTCTTC. It specifies CASRPPPYRTSGVYNEQFF.

The CDR3 sequence is CASSPGAAVGGEQYF. CDR3 bases: TGTGCCAGCTCACCAGGTGCGGCAGTGGGTGGCGAGCAGTACTTC. This chain connects TRBV18 to TRBJ2-7; D is undetermined. The CDR3 is 15 residues long. V shed 2 bases and J shed 6 bases, with 17 bases lying between them. CDR1 and CDR2 from the germline V gene are KGHSH and LQKENI.

V gene TRBV5-5 combines with J gene TRBJ2-7; D remains unclear. V was cut by 0 bases and J by 7 bases, with 11 bases left in between. Germline V gene lookup returns CDR1 SGHKS and CDR2 YYEKEE (reference sequence). The CDR3 consists of 13 residues. The CDR3 sequence is CASSLAEDLEQYV. CDR3 nucleotides: TGTGCCAGCAGCTTGGCCGAGGATCTTGAGCAGTACGTC.

This sequence joins TRBV9 and TRBJ2-2, with D unclear. The germline V and J ends were trimmed by 0 bases and 4 bases, with 10 bases remaining between them. Germline V gene data show CDR1 as SGDLS and CDR2 as YYNGEE. This CDR3 is 15 amino acids long. The CDR3 DNA follows: TGTGCCAGCAGCGTAGGTTCCCCAGGCACCGGGGAGCTGTTTTTT. It encodes CASSVGSPGTGELFF.

This clonotype was counted only a few times. The CDR3 sequence: CASSLAGTGNYGYTF. CDR3 DNA: TGTGCCAGCAGCTTGGCCGGGACAGGGAACTATGGCTACACCTTC. The chain recombines TRBV5-5 with TRBJ1-2, with 9 bases identical to TRBD1. In germline, CDR1 is SGHKS, CDR2 YYEKEE (reference sequence). The trim removed 0 bases at V and 2 bases at J, leaving 2 bases unmatched. The CDR3 covers 15 residues.

V usage is TRBV9 and J usage is TRBJ2-2, with D possibly matching TRBD1 (6 bases). The CDR3 is 15 amino acids. The V and J ends lost 1 base and 5 bases respectively, with 12 bases between them. Germline loops: CDR1 SGDLS, CDR2 YYNGEE. The DNA for the CDR3 is TGTGCCAGCAGCGTACAGGGGATTGGGACCGGGGAGCTGTTTTTT. This encodes CASSVQGIGTGELFF.

This clonotype was seen more than once but under ten times. CDR3 in DNA: TGTGCCACCAGCAGAGATCGCCAGGGGGCCTACGAGCAGTACTTC. Protein sequence: CATSRDRQGAYEQYF. The genes are TRBV15 and TRBJ2-7; 7 bases fit TRBD1. With 0 bases clipped from V and 2 bases from J, the junction kept 4 bases outside the gene matches. The CDR3 is made up of 15 amino acids. Germline V gene data show CDR1 as LNHNV and CDR2 as YYDKDF (reference sequence).

The CDR3 nucleotides read TGCGCCAGCAGCTTCGGACAGTCCCCGATGGAAGCTTTCTTT. Residues: CASSFGQSPMEAFF. This sequence joins TRBV5-1 and TRBJ1-1; weak D call: TRBD1 (6 bases). The CDR3 extends over 14 amino acids. The germline CDR1 and CDR2 sequences are SGHRS and YFSETQ. Trimming removed 2 bases from V and 8 bases from J, with 16 bases in between.

This clonotype occurred a few times. The chain uses TRBV12-3 or TRBV12-4 and TRBJ2-3, with D possibly being TRBD1 (5 bases). The ends were cut back, 2 bases at V and 1 base at J, with 10 bases in the middle. This CDR3 has 15 residues. The CDR3 DNA reads TGTGCCAGCAGTTTATCAGGGTCTGGCACAGATACGCAGTATTTT. This translates into CASSLSGSGTDTQYF.

The J gene is TRBJ2-5, the V gene TRBV20-1; D remains unclear. The V end was cut by 5 bases, the J end by 5 bases, with 12 bases between. CDR1 is DFQATT and CDR2 is SNEGSKA in the germline V gene (reference sequence). The CDR3 is 12 amino acids. CDR3 in amino acids: CSAWGYTETQYF. In nucleotides, the CDR3 is TGCAGTGCTTGGGGTTATACGGAGACCCAGTACTTC.

This chain uses TRBV18 with TRBJ1-1, with 9 bases that match TRBD1. Germline CDR1 is KGHSH and CDR2 is LQKENI. V lost 3 bases and J lost 7; bases outside the gene matches: 6. The CDR3 is 14 residues long. The CDR3 DNA sequence: TGTGCCAGCTCACCGGGACAGGGAAATGTTGAAGCTTTCTTT. Protein: CASSPGQGNVEAFF.

The table lists this clonotype with many counts. The chain couples TRBV18 to TRBJ2-5; D may be TRBD2 (6 bases). Germline CDR1 is KGHSH and CDR2 is LQKENI. Trimming removed 1 base at V and 1 base at J, with 13 bases between. This CDR3 has 16 amino acids. CDR3 loop: CASSPRKLGGQETQYF. In nucleotides, the CDR3 is TGTGCCAGCTCACCACGTAAGCTGGGAGGCCAAGAGACCCAGTACTTC.

This clonotype was counted between two and nine times. V is TRBV29-1 and J is TRBJ2-3; 11 positions agree with TRBD2. The V segment lost 7 bases and the J segment 5 bases; nucleotides outside the gene matches: 2. The CDR3 length is 12 residues. Per germline, CDR1 SQVTM and CDR2 ANQGSEA. CDR3 amino acids: CSGLAGGDTQYF. The CDR3 nucleotides read TGCAGCGGCCTAGCGGGGGGAGATACGCAGTATTTT.